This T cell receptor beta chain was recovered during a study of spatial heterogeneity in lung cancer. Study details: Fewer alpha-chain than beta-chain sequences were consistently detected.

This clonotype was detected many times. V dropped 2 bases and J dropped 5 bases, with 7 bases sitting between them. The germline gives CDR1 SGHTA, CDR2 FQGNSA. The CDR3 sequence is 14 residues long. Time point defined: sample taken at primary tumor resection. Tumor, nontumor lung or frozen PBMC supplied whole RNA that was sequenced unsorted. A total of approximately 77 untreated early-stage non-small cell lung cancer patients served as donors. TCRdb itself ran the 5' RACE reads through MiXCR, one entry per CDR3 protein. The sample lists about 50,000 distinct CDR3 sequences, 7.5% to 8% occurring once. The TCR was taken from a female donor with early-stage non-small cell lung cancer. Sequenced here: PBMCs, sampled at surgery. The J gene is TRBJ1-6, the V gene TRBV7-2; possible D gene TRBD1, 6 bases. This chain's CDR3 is CASSLTGNNSPLHF. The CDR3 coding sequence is TGTGCCAGCAGCTTAACAGGGAATAATTCACCCCTCCACTTT.